The clone carrying this T cell receptor (beta chain) was seen a handful of times. Its antigen is not identified. These data belong to a study of cytomegalovirus exposure and HLA in healthy donors. Overall study context: Early released data had around 88 million unique TCRs, all coming from HLA-typed donors.

The PCR had 60 Vbeta and 13 Jbeta primers. Libraries were prepared by immunoSEQ multiplex PCR; TCRdb keeps only in-frame clonotypes and omits some of them. The table has just under 250,000 clones, about four fifths seen once. Deletions cut 1 base from V and 0 bases from J, with 10 bases between. The CDR3 has 15 residues. CDR1 and CDR2 (germline): MGHRA, YSYEKL. General study results and limits: Reportedly, fewer N-insertions than the approximately 700-donor mean appeared in an Asian-associated ancestry cluster in a later analysis.

Sequencing was done on a sample of PBMCs. V gene TRBV4-1 combines with J gene TRBJ2-7; D uncertain. The TCR sequence derives from a middle-aged woman in good health and CMV-seropositive. This CDR3 reads CASSQAPTSSYEQYF. For the CDR3, the DNA is TGCGCCAGCAGCCAAGCCCCGACAAGCTCCTACGAGCAGTACTTC.